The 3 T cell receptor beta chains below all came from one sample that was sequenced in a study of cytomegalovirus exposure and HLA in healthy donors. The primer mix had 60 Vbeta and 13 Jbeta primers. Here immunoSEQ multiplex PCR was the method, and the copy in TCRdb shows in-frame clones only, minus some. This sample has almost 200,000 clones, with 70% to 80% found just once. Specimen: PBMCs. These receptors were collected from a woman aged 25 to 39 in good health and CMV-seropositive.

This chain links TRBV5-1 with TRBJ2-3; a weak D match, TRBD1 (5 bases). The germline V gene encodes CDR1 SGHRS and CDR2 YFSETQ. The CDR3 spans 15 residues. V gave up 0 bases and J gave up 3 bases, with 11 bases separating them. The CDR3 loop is CASSLAGLETDTQYF. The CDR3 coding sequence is TGCGCCAGCAGCTTGGCAGGGTTGGAGACAGATACGCAGTATTTT.

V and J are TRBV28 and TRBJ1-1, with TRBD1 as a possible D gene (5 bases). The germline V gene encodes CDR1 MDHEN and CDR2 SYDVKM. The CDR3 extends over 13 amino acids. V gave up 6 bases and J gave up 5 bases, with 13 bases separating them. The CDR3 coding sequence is TGTGCCAGCAGACTGAACAGGATAACTGAAGCTTTCTTT. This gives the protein CASRLNRITEAFF.

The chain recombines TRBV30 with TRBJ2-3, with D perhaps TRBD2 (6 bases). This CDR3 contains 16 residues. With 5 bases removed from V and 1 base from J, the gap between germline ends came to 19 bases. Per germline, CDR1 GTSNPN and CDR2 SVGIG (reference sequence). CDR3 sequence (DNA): TGTGCCTGGGACAAGGAGGGTGAGCAAGGCACAGATACGCAGTATTTT. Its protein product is CAWDKEGEQGTDTQYF.